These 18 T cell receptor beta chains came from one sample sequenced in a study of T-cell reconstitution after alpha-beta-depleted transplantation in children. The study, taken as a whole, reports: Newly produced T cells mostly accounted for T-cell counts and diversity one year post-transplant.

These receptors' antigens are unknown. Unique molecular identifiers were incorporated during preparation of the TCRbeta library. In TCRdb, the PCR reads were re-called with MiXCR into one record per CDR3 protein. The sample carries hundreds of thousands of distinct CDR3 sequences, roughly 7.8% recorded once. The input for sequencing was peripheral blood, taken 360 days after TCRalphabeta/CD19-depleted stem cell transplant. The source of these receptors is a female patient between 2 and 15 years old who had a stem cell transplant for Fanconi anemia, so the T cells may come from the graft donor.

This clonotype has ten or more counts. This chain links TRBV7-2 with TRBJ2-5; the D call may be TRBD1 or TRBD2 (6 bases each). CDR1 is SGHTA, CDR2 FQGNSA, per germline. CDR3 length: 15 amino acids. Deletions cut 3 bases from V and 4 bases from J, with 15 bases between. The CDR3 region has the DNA TGTGCCAGCAGCTTCGCCTTCAGGGGAGGAGAGACCCAGTACTTC. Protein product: CASSFAFRGGETQYF. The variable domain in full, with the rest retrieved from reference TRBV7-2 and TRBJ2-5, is GAGVSQSPSNKVTEKGKDVELRCDPISGHTALYWYRQSLGQGLEFLIYFQGNSAPDKSGLPSDRFSAERTGGSVSTLTIQRTQQEDSAVYLCASSFAFRGGETQYFGPGTRLLVL.

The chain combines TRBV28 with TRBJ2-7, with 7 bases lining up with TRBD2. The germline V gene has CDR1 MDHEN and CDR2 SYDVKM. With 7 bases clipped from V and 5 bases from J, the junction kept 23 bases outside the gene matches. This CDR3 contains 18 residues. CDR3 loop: CASITGKFLRERKDEQYF. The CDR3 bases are TGTGCCAGCATCACGGGCAAGTTTTTGCGGGAGAGGAAAGACGAGCAGTACTTC.

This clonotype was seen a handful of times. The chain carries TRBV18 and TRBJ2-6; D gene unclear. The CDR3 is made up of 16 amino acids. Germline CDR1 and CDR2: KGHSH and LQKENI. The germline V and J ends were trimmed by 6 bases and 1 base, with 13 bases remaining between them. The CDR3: CASSPRVPSGANVLTF. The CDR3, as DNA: TGTGCCAGCTCCCCTCGAGTACCTTCTGGGGCCAACGTCCTGACTTTC.

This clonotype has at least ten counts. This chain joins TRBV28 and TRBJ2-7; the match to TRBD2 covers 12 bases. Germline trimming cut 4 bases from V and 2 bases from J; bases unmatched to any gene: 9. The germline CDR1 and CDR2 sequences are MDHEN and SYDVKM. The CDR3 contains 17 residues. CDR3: CASSSVGLAGLTYEQYF. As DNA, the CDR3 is TGTGCCAGCAGTTCGGTGGGACTAGCGGGCCTCACCTACGAGCAGTACTTC. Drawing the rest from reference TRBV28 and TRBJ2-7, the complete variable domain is DVKVTQSSRYLVKRTGEKVFLECVQDMDHENMFWYRQDPGLGLRLIYFSYDVKMKEKGDIPEGYSVSREKKERFSLILESASTNQTSMYLCASSSVGLAGLTYEQYFGPGTRLTVT.

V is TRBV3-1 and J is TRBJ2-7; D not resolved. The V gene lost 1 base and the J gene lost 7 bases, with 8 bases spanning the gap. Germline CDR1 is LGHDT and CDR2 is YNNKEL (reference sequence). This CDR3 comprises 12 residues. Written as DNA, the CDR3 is TGTGCCAGCAGCCAAGTCCCGCGGGAGCAGTACTTC. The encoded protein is CASSQVPREQYF.

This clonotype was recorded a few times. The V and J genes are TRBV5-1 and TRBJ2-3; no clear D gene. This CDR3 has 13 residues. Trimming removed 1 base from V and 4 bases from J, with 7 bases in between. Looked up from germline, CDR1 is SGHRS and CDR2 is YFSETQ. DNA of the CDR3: TGCGCCAGCAGCTTGCCAGGTTCAGATACGCAGTATTTT. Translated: CASSLPGSDTQYF.

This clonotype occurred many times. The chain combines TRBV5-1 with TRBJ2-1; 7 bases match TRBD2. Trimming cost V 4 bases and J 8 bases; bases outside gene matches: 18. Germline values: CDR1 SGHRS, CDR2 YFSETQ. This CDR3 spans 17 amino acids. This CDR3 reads CASSRFSGSGFFDEQFF. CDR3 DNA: TGCGCCAGCAGCCGCTTCTCTGGTAGCGGGTTTTTCGATGAGCAGTTCTTC.

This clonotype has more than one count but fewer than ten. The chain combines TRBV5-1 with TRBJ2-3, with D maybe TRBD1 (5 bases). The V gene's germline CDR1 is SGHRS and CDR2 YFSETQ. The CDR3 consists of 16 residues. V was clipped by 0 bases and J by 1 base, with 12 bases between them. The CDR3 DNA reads TGCGCCAGCAGCTTGGCCTGGGGCGACCGCACAGATACGCAGTATTTT. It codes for CASSLAWGDRTDTQYF.

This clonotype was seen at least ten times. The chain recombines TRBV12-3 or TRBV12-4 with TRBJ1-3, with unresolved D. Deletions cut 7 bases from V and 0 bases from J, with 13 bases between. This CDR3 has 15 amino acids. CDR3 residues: CASKPSVPSGNTIYF. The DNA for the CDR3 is TGTGCCAGCAAACCGAGTGTCCCCTCTGGAAACACCATATATTTT.

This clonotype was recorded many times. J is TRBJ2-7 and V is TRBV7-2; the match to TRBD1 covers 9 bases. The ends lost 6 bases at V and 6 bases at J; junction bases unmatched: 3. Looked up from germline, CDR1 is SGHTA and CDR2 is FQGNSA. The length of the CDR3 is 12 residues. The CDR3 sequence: CASSLTGGEQYF. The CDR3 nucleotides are TGTGCCAGCAGTCTGACAGGGGGCGAGCAGTACTTC.

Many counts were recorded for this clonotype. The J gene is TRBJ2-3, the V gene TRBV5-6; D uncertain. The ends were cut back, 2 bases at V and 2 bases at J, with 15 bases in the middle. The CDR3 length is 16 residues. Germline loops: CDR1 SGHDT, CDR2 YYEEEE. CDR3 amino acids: CASSFLPRESTDTQYF. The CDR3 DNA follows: TGTGCCAGCAGCTTCCTTCCCCGTGAGTCCACAGATACGCAGTATTTT. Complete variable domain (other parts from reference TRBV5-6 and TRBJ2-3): DAGVTQSPTHLIKTRGQQVTLRCSPKSGHDTVSWYQQALGQGPQFIFQYYEEEERQRGNFPDRFSGHQFPNYSSELNVNALLLGDSALYLCASSFLPRESTDTQYFGPGTRLTVL.

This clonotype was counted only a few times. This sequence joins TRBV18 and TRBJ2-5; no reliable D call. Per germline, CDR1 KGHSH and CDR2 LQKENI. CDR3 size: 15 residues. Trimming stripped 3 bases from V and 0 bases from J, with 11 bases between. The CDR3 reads CASSPGVMHQETQYF. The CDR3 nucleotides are TGTGCCAGCTCACCTGGTGTCATGCACCAAGAGACCCAGTACTTC. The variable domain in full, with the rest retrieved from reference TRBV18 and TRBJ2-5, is NAGVMQNPRHLVRRRGQEARLRCSPMKGHSHVYWYRQLPEEGLKFMVYLQKENIIDESGMPKERFSAEFPKEGPSILRIQQVVRGDSAAYFCASSPGVMHQETQYFGPGTRLLVL.

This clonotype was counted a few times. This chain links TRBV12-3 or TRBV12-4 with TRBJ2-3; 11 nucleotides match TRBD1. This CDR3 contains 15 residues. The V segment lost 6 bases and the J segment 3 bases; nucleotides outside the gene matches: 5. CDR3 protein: CASSGGTGGTDTQYF. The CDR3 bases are TGTGCCAGCAGCGGTGGGACAGGGGGAACAGATACGCAGTATTTT.

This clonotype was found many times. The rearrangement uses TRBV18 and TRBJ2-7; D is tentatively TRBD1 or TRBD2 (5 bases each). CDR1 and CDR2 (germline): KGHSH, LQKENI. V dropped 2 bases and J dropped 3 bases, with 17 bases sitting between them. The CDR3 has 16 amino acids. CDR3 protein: CASSPSLWDGIYEQYF. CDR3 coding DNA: TGTGCCAGCTCACCAAGTCTTTGGGACGGCATCTACGAGCAGTACTTC.

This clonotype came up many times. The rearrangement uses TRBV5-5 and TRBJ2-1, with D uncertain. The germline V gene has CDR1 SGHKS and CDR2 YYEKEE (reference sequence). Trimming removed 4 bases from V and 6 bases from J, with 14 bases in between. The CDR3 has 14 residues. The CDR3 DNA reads TGTGCCAGCAGCCAAAGGAGTGAGGCCAATGAGCAGTTCTTC. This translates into CASSQRSEANEQFF.

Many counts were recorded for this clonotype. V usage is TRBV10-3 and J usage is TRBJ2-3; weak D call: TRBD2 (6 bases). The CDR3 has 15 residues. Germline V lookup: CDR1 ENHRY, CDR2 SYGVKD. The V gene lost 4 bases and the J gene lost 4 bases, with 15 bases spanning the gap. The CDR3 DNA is TGTGCCATCAGTGTTGTGGCGGGGCCCCCAGATACGCAGTATTTT. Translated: CAISVVAGPPDTQYF.

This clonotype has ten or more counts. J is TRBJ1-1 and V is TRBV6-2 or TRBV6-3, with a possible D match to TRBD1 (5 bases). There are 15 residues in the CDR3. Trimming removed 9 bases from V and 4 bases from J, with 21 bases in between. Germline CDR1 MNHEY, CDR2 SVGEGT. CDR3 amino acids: CARGAPVISGTEAFF. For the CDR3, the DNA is TGTGCCAGAGGGGCTCCGGTTATTTCTGGCACTGAAGCTTTCTTT.

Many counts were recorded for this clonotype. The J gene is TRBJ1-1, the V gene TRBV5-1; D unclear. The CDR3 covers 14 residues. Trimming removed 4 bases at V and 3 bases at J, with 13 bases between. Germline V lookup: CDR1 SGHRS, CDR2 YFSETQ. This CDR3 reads CASSPAGAHTEAFF. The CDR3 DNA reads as TGCGCCAGCAGCCCTGCCGGAGCGCACACTGAAGCTTTCTTT.